The T cell receptor (beta chain) under discussion was sequenced for a study of metastatic and nonmetastatic thyroid tumors. TCRdb called clones again from the PCR reads with MiXCR. The table lists under 35,000 clones, approximately 19% of them singletons. CDR3 length equals 15 residues. The V end was cut by 5 bases, the J end by 3 bases, with 14 bases between. Thyroid surgery took place with no prior treatment in any patient. This clone is classed as medium-sized. Material for sequencing was blood. The TCR comes from a female donor with papillary thyroid cancer or a benign thyroid nodule (not recorded which). Some clones in this sample may be carry-over from other donors' samples. V usage is TRBV12-3 or TRBV12-4 and J usage is TRBJ2-1; a weak D match, TRBD1 (6 bases). Here the CDR3 reads CASSLRDTFYNEQFF. DNA of the CDR3: TGTGCCAGCAGTCTCCGGGACACCTTCTACAATGAGCAGTTCTTC.